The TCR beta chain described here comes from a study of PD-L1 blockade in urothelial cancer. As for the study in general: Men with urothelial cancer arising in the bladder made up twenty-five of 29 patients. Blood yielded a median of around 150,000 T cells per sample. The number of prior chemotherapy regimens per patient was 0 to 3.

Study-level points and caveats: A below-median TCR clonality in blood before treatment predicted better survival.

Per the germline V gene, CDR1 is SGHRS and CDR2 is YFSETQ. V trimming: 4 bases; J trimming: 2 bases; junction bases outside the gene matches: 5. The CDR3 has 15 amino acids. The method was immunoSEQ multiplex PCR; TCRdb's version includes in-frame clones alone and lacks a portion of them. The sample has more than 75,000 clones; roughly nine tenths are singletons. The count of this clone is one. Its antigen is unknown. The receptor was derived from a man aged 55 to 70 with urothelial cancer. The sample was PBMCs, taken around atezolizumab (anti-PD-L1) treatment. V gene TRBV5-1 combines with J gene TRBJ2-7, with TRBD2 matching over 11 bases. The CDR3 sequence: CASSGGTSGTYEQYF. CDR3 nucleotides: TGCGCCAGCAGCGGGGGGACTAGCGGTACCTACGAGCAGTACTTC. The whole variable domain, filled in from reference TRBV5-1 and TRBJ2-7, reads KAGVTQTPRYLIKTRGQQVTLSCSPISGHRSVSWYQQTPGQGLQFLFEYFSETQRNKGNFPGRFSGRQFSNSRSEMNVSTLELGDSALYLCASSGGTSGTYEQYFGPGTRLTVT.